This T cell receptor (beta chain) was sequenced in a study of identical twins. Overall study results and limits: Shared out-of-frame alpha sequences (those common to twins) showed excess low generation probability.

Via MiXCR, TCRdb re-called the 5' RACE reads, giving one row per CDR3 protein. The sample contains about 220,000 distinct CDR3 sequences, about 7.5% of which appear only once. This clonotype was seen a handful of times. The antigen is not known. The CDR3 spans 13 residues. J gave up 7 bases and V 5 bases, and 5 bases lay outside the gene matches. In germline, CDR1 is SGHTA, CDR2 FQGTGA. The same data also contributed to another study, on yellow fever vaccine responses in identical twins.

Sequencing input: memory (CD45RO+) T cells sorted from blood. This TCR derives from a woman between 18 and 29 years old in good health. The V and J genes are TRBV7-3 and TRBJ1-2; 9 nucleotides align to TRBD1. In nucleotides, the CDR3 is TGTGCCAGCAGCCCACAGGGGGCGGGTGGCTACACCTTC. Translated, it gives CASSPQGAGGYTF. The full variable domain, with the rest looked up from reference TRBV7-3 and TRBJ1-2, is GAGVSQTPSNKVTEKGKYVELRCDPISGHTALYWYRQSLGQGPEFLIYFQGTGAADDSGLPNDRFFAVRPEGSVSTLKIQRTERGDSAVYLCASSPQGAGGYTFGSGTRLTVV.